This paragraph reports one TCR beta chain. This specimen comes from a study of blood T cell repertoires in COVID-19. The CDR3 sequence is 14 residues long. The ends lost 1 base at V and 4 bases at J; junction bases unmatched: 3. Germline lookup yields CDR1 SGHNT and CDR2 YYREEE (reference sequence). The method was immunoSEQ multiplex PCR; TCRdb's version includes in-frame clones alone and lacks a portion of them. The sample lists 130,000 or so clones; 65% to 85% were seen once. This clonotype was obtained from a woman of 80 years or more with acute or convalescent COVID-19. This rearrangement joins TRBV5-4 to TRBJ2-3, with 7 positions matching TRBD2. The sample comprised peripheral blood. CDR3 bases: TGTGCCAGCAGCTTGAGGCTAGCGGCAGATACGCAGTATTTT. This encodes CASSLRLAADTQYF.